Sequencing of this T cell receptor (beta chain) was carried out in a study of long-term antiretroviral therapy in people with HIV. Investigators performed immunoSEQ version v3.0 at survey level. Repertoires were generated with immunoSEQ multiplex PCR, while TCRdb's copy carries only in-frame clones and drops some. The table has about 22,000 clones, under 90% seen once. The sequence came from a man aged 40-49 years with HIV. The input for sequencing was unsorted PBMCs, taken 0.5 years before starting antiretroviral therapy.

CDR3 bases: TGTGCCAGCAGCGCCCGGGACAGGGGAACCAATGAGCAGTTCTTC. It codes for CASSARDRGTNEQFF. The chain carries TRBV9 and TRBJ2-1; 10 bases fit TRBD1. The germline gives CDR1 SGDLS, CDR2 YYNGEE. This CDR3 comprises 15 residues. V gave up 3 bases and J gave up 6 bases; unmatched junction bases: 6.